This T cell receptor beta chain originates from a study of identical twins. Study observations and caveats: Beta out-of-frame sequences showed weaker excess sharing between twins. The study drew conclusions from cross-sectional statistical analysis, not from following the same donors.

With respect to this clonotype: Its antigen is unidentified.

Every donor was a healthy Caucasian. CDR1 and CDR2 from the germline V gene are SGHDN and FVKESK. The J segment lost 4 bases and the V segment lost 3 bases, leaving 12 bases of the junction unmatched. This CDR3 has 16 residues. TCRdb used MiXCR to reprocess the 5' RACE reads, holding one entry per CDR3 protein. The repertoire holds 450,000 to 650,000 distinct CDR3 sequences, with 9% to 10% as singletons. The same specimen was also included in a second study, on yellow fever vaccine responses in identical twins.

Material for sequencing was PBMCs. The source is a woman between 18 and 29 years old in good health. The V and J genes are TRBV14 and TRBJ2-7; 7 nucleotides line up with TRBD1. This CDR3 reads CASSQMLDRTPYEQYF. The CDR3 DNA sequence: TGTGCCAGCAGCCAGATGTTGGACAGGACTCCATACGAGCAGTACTTC.